Each of the 11 T cell receptor beta chains below was sequenced from the same sample in a study of T cells and Merkel cell carcinoma outcomes. TCRdb keeps only in-frame clones here, not all; method: immunoSEQ multiplex PCR. The sample includes 6,700 or so clones, 90% seen only once; the top ten take about 3%. Source material: tumor tissue from Merkel cell carcinoma. Source of these receptors: a human donor with Merkel cell carcinoma.

V usage is TRBV5-1 and J usage is TRBJ2-5, with no clear D. The CDR3 contains 13 residues. The V and J ends lost 1 base and 1 base respectively, with 5 bases between them. Germline CDR1 and CDR2: SGHRS and YFSETQ. In nucleotides, the CDR3 is TGCGCCAGCAGCTTGACAATCCAAGAGACCCAGTACTTC. This translates into CASSLTIQETQYF.

This clone was found a few times. This chain uses TRBV18 with TRBJ1-1; possible D gene TRBD1, 6 bases. Trimming shortened V by 3 bases and J by 5 bases, and 10 bases separated the two germline ends. The CDR3 loop spans 13 amino acids. The V gene's germline CDR1 is KGHSH and CDR2 LQKENI. CDR3 protein: CASSPNRETEAFF. The CDR3 nucleotides are TGTGCCAGCTCACCTAACAGGGAAACTGAAGCTTTCTTT.

This clone showed up just once. V is TRBV19 and J is TRBJ1-1; D is unclear. V was cut by 4 bases and J by 1 base, with 10 bases left in between. Per germline, CDR1 LNHDA and CDR2 SQIVND (reference sequence). This CDR3 has 14 residues. The CDR3 loop reads CASSKVEENTEAFF. Written as DNA, the CDR3 is TGTGCCAGTAGTAAAGTTGAGGAGAACACTGAAGCTTTCTTT.

This chain connects TRBV11-2 to TRBJ2-1, with TRBD1 matching 10 bases. In germline, CDR1 is SGHAT, CDR2 FQNNGV. With 3 bases clipped from V and 4 bases from J, the junction kept 3 bases outside the gene matches. CDR3 length equals 15 residues. CDR3 DNA sequence: TGTGCCAGCAGCTTGGGACAGGGGAAATACAATGAGCAGTTCTTC. Protein product: CASSLGQGKYNEQFF.

In DNA, the CDR3 is TGTGCCAGCAGTGAGTTAGCCAAAAACATTCAGTACTTC. Its translation: CASSELAKNIQYF. The chain has TRBV6-1 and TRBJ2-4; no reliable D call. This CDR3 has 13 amino acids. V lost 3 bases, J lost 0 bases, and 3 bases lay in between. Germline V gene sequence: CDR1 MNHNS, CDR2 SASEGT.

The chain combines TRBV6-5 with TRBJ1-4, with no clear D. V lost 4 bases, J lost 0 bases, and 12 bases lay in between. CDR1 is MNHEY, CDR2 SVGAGI, per germline. The CDR3 is 16 amino acids. CDR3 protein: CASSSKRAATNEKLFF. CDR3 sequence (DNA): TGTGCCAGCAGTTCCAAACGGGCCGCAACTAATGAAAAACTGTTTTTT.

V gene TRBV11-2 combines with J gene TRBJ1-1; 11 nucleotides agree with TRBD1. Per the germline V gene, CDR1 is SGHAT and CDR2 is FQNNGV. This CDR3 has 16 residues. Trimming removed 5 bases from V and 5 bases from J; junction bases left unmatched: 10. The CDR3 sequence: CASSPQGTGGGTEAFF. In DNA, the CDR3 is TGTGCCAGCAGCCCCCAAGGGACAGGGGGAGGAACTGAAGCTTTCTTT.

The V call is TRBV19, the J call TRBJ2-2, with 8 nucleotides matching TRBD1. This CDR3 region has 17 residues. V was clipped by 6 bases and J by 0 bases; unmatched bases: 9. Germline V gives CDR1 LNHDA, CDR2 SQIVND (reference sequence). CDR3: CASRQTGDPANTGELFF. The DNA of the CDR3 is TGTGCCAGTAGACAGACAGGGGACCCCGCGAACACCGGGGAGCTGTTTTTT.

The chain employs TRBV19 and TRBJ1-3; D remains ambiguous. V was cut by 8 bases and J by 2 bases, with 13 bases left in between. The germline gives CDR1 LNHDA, CDR2 SQIVND (reference sequence). The CDR3 is 14 amino acids. The CDR3 sequence is CASRTGNPGNTIYF. CDR3 sequence (DNA): TGTGCCAGTCGAACCGGGAACCCTGGAAACACCATATATTTT.

A single count supports this clone. This chain uses TRBV7-2 with TRBJ2-5; 10 bases are shared with TRBD2. Germline-derived CDR1 and CDR2 are SGHTA and FQGNSA. Trimming removed 6 bases from V and 2 bases from J; junction bases left unmatched: 6. There are 15 residues in the CDR3. CDR3 nucleotide sequence: TGTGCCAGCAGTCAAGCGGGGGGGCTACAAGAGACCCAGTACTTC. It specifies CASSQAGGLQETQYF.

The chain has TRBV4-3 and TRBJ1-2, with D perhaps TRBD1 (5 bases). The ends were cut back, 0 bases at V and 2 bases at J, with 13 bases in the middle. Germline assignment: CDR1 LGHNA and CDR2 YSLEER. There are 16 residues in the CDR3. The CDR3 region has the DNA TGCGCCAGCAGCCAAGAGTCAGGGCGTCGAAACTATGGCTACACCTTC. Encoded protein: CASSQESGRRNYGYTF.